This T cell receptor beta chain is drawn from a study of blood T cell repertoires in COVID-19. Across the study: From T cells, B-cell-depleted T cells, or PBMCs came the material, which was cDNA or gDNA.

Here immunoSEQ multiplex PCR was the method, and the copy in TCRdb shows in-frame clones only, minus some. The data contain about 300,000 clones, less than 85% of them singletons. The CDR3 extends over 16 amino acids. V was cut by 5 bases and J by 0 bases, with 14 bases left in between. Germline-derived CDR1 and CDR2 are SGHNT and YENEEA. The V and J genes are TRBV11-3 and TRBJ2-1; D is unclear. This TCR was recovered from a woman in her 30s who had been exposed to COVID-19. The sequencing sample was made of PBMCs or T cells enriched from blood (not recorded which). The CDR3 region is CASSLGYRSSYNEQFF. CDR3 DNA: TGTGCCAGCAGCCTTGGTTATAGAAGCTCCTACAATGAGCAGTTCTTC.